This T cell receptor (beta chain) was sequenced during a study of T cells after yellow fever vaccination. TCRdb re-called the 5' RACE reads with MiXCR, one entry per CDR3 protein. Of approximately 450,000 distinct CDR3 sequences in the sample, approximately 18% were seen once. The CDR3 sequence is 13 residues long. Trimming cost V 5 bases and J 6 bases, with 10 bases left between them. The table lists this clonotype with many counts. The sample consisted of PBMCs, taken before the yellow fever booster vaccination. This sequence joins TRBV12-3 or TRBV12-4 and TRBJ2-2; possibly TRBD1 for D (6 bases). This receptor was obtained from a man aged 18-30 years who received the YFV17D yellow fever vaccine. Here the CDR3 reads CASSKQGSGELFF. The CDR3 DNA sequence: TGTGCCAGCAGTAAACAGGGTTCCGGGGAGCTGTTTTTT.